The next 2 T cell receptor beta chains were all read from a single sample in a study of blood T cell repertoires in COVID-19 (dated by TCRdb to 2020 to 2022). The library relied on the immunoSEQ multiplex PCR assay. This is the immuneACCESS table as TCRdb keeps it, with only in-frame sequences that have V and J called. A part of the clones is gone; compared with another copy, unresolved V genes explain less than half, and the rest is unexplained. This sample gives approximately 61,000 clones in total; approximately 83% of them show up just once. The top ten constitute about 14% of the sample. The sample taken for sequencing was peripheral blood. These receptors were obtained from a human donor in a cohort sampled during active COVID-19.

This clone came up once. This rearrangement joins TRBV5-1 to TRBJ2-5, with 7 bases aligning to TRBD1. CDR1 is SGHRS and CDR2 is YFSETQ in the germline V gene. V lost 5 bases and J lost 4; bases outside the gene matches: 14. The CDR3 has 16 amino acids. CDR3 coding DNA: TGCGCCAGCAGAGGAAAAACTGGGACAGTCGCAGAGACCCAGTACTTC. It yields the protein CASRGKTGTVAETQYF. Combining the CDR3 with reference TRBV5-1 and TRBJ2-5 gives the whole variable domain KAGVTQTPRYLIKTRGQQVTLSCSPISGHRSVSWYQQTPGQGLQFLFEYFSETQRNKGNFPGRFSGRQFSNSRSEMNVSTLELGDSALYLCASRGKTGTVAETQYFGPGTRLLVL.

The chain uses TRBV5-4 and TRBJ2-7; 7 positions agree with TRBD2. Germline V gives CDR1 SGHNT, CDR2 YYREEE (reference sequence). CDR3 size: 14 residues. V trimming: 4 bases; J trimming: 0 bases; junction bases outside the gene matches: 4. The CDR3 here is CASSPGGSSYEQYF. As DNA, the CDR3 is TGTGCCAGCAGCCCCGGGGGGAGCTCCTACGAGCAGTACTTC.